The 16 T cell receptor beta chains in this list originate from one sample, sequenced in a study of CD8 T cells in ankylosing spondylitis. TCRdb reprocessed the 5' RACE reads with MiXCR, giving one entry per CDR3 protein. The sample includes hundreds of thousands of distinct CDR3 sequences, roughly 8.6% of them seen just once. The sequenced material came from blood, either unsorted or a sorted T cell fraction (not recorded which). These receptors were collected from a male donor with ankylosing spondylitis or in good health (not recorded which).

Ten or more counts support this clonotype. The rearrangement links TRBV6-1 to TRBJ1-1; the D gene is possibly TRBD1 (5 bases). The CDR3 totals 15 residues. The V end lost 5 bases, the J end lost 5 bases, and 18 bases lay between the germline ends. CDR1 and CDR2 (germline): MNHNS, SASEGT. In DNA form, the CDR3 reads TGTGCCAGCAGTCTCGCCGCGTCAGGGAAAACTGAAGCTTTCTTT. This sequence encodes CASSLAASGKTEAFF.

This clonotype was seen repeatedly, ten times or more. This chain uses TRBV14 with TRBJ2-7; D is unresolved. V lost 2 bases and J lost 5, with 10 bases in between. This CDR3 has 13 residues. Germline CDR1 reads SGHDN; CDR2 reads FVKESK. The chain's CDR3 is CASSQTLGNEQYF. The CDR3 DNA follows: TGTGCCAGCAGCCAAACCCTAGGGAACGAGCAGTACTTC.

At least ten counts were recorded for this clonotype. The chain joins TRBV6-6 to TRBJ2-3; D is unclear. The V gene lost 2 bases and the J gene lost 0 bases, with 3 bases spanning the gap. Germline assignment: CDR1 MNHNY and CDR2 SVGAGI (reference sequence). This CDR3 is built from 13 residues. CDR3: CASSYVSTDTQYF. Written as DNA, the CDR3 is TGTGCCAGCAGTTACGTAAGCACAGATACGCAGTATTTT.

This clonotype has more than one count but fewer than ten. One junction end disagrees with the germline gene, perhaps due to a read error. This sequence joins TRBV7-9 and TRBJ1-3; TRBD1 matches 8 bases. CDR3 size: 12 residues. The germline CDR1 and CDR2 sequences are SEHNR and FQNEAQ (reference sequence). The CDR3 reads CASSGDRPLEDF. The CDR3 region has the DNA TGTGCCAGCAGCGGGGACAGGCCCCTAGAAGATTTT.

CDR3 coding DNA: TGTGCCAGCAGCTGGGGACTAGCGGGAGTCAACACCGGGGAGCTGTTTTTT. Its protein is CASSWGLAGVNTGELFF. The rearrangement links TRBV5-4 to TRBJ2-2, with 14 bases lining up with TRBD2. This CDR3 spans 17 amino acids. Germline V CDR1 and CDR2: SGHNT, YYREEE (reference sequence). Trimming at V came to 3 bases and at J to 2 bases, leaving 3 bases not matched to a gene.

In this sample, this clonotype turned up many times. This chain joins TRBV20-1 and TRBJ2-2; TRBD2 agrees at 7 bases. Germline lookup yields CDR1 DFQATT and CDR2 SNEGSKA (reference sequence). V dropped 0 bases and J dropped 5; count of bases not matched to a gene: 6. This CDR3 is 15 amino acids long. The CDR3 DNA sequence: TGCAGTGCTAGAGACCGGGAGGATGCTACCGGGGAGCTGTTTTTT. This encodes CSARDREDATGELFF.

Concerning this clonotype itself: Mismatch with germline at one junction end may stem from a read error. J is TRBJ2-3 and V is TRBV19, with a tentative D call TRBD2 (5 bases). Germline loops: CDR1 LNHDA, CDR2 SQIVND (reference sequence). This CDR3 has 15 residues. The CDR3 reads CASSMTGMSTHTQYF. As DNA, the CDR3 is TGTGCCAGTAGTATGACGGGGATGAGCACACATACGCAGTATTTT.

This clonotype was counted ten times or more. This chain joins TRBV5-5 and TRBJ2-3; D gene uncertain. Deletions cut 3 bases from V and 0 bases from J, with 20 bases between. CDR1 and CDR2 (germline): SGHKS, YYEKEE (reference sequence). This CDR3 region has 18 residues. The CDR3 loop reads CASSSQLVPFLSTDTQYF. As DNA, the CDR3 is TGTGCCAGCAGCTCTCAACTCGTCCCTTTTCTAAGCACAGATACGCAGTATTTT.

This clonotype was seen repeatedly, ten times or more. The CDR3 DNA follows: TGCAGTGCTAGAGATGGGGATTACGAGCAGTACTTC. Translation gives CSARDGDYEQYF. V usage is TRBV20-1 and J usage is TRBJ2-7; D is undetermined. Between the trimmed V and J ends, which lost 0 bases and 4 bases, there was a span of 7 bases. Germline loops: CDR1 DFQATT, CDR2 SNEGSKA (reference sequence). The CDR3 is made up of 12 amino acids.

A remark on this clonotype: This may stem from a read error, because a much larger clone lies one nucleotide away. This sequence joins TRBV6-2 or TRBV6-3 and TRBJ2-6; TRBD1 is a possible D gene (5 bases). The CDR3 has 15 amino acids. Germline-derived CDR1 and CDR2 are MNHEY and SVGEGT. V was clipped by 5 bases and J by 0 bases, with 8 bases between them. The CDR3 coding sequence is TGTGCCAGCAGTGACGACAGCTCTGGGGCCAACGTCCTGACTTTC. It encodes CASSDDSSGANVLTF.

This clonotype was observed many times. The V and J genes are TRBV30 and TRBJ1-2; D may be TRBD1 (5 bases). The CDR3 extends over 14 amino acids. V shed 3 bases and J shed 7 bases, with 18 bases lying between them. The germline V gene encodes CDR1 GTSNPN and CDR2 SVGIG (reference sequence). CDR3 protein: CAWRPDSVVSGYTF. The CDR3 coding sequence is TGTGCCTGGAGACCAGACAGTGTGGTTAGTGGCTACACCTTC.

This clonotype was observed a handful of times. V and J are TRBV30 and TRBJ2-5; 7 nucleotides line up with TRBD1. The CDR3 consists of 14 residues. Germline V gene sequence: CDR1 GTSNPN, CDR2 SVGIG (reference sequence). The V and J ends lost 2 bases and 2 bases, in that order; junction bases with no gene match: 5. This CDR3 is CAWSPGGIQETQYF. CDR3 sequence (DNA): TGTGCCTGGAGTCCAGGGGGAATACAAGAGACCCAGTACTTC.

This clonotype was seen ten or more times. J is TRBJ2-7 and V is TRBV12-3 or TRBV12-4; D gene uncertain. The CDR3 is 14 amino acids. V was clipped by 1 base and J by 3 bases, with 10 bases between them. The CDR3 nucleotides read TGTGCCAGCAGTTTAGGGTCCCTAGGCTACGAGCAGTACTTC. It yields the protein CASSLGSLGYEQYF.

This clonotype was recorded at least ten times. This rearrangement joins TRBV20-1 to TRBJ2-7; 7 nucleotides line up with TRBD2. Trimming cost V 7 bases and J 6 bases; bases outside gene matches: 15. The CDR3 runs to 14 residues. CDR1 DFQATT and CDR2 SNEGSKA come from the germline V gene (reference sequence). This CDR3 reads CSVLGGSGPTEQYF. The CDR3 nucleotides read TGCAGTGTCCTCGGGGGTAGCGGGCCCACCGAGCAGTACTTC.

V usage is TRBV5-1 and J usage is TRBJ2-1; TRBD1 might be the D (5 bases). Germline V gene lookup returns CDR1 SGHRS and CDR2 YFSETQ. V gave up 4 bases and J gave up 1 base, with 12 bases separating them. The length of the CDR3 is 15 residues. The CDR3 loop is CASSPQGISYNEQFF. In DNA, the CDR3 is TGCGCCAGCAGCCCGCAGGGAATTTCCTACAATGAGCAGTTCTTC.

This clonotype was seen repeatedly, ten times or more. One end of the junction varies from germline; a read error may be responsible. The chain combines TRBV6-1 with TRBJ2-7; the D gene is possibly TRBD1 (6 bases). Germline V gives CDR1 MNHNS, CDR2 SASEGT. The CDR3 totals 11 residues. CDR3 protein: CASSDATGMDF. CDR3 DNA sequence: TGTGCCAGCAGTGATGCGACAGGTATGGACTTC.